The 8 T cell receptor beta chains given below trace back to one sample, sequenced in a study of vaccination effects on CD4 cells after COVID-19. Their antigen targets remain unknown. Antigen-specific CD4+ T cells were expanded with viral peptide pools in the ViraFEST assay before sequencing. The culture ran for roughly ten days before CD4+ T cells were isolated. Every participant took two doses of the BNT162b2 or mRNA-1273 vaccine. TCRdb's table, derived via immunoSEQ multiplex PCR, lists solely in-frame clones and lacks some. This table has about 15,000 clones, about 74% appearing once. Sequencing was performed on CD4+ T cells from PBMCs cultured with HCoV-NL63 spike peptides, taken after COVID-19 vaccination. All receptors derive from a human donor who received a COVID-19 vaccine.

The rearrangement uses TRBV5-5 and TRBJ1-1; D might be TRBD1 (5 bases). The CDR3 covers 13 residues. V lost 4 bases, J lost 4 bases, and 11 bases lay in between. The germline gives CDR1 SGHKS, CDR2 YYEKEE (reference sequence). The DNA for the CDR3 is TGTGCCAGCAGCCTGACCCAGGGCACTGAAGCTTTCTTT. Protein product: CASSLTQGTEAFF.

The chain uses TRBV3-1 (or the pseudogene TRBV3-2) and TRBJ2-7; TRBD2 aligns across 7 bases. This CDR3 has 16 residues. V lost 1 base to trimming and J lost 8 bases; unmatched junction nucleotides: 14. CDR1 LGHDT and CDR2 YNNKEL come from the germline V gene (reference sequence). The CDR3 nucleotides read TGTGCCAGCAGCCAAGGCACCCCGGGACTACCTACGAAGCAGTACTTC. Its protein is CASSQGTPGLPTKQYF.

The chain employs TRBV29-1 and TRBJ2-5; 10 positions agree with TRBD2. CDR3 length equals 16 residues. Germline V gene lookup returns CDR1 SQVTM and CDR2 ANQGSEA. The V and J ends lost 1 base and 7 bases, in that order; junction bases with no gene match: 12. The CDR3 DNA reads TGCAGCGTTGAAGCCGGGACTAGCGTCGTGGGGAGGACCCAGTACTTC. It yields the protein CSVEAGTSVVGRTQYF.

This clone was picked up one time. The DNA for the CDR3 is TGTGCCTGGAGTAGTTTCGGGGCAGCTCGTTTTAACTATGGCTACACCTTC. Translated, it gives CAWSSFGAARFNYGYTF. This chain connects TRBV30 to TRBJ1-2; a possible D gene is TRBD1 (5 bases). The CDR3 spans 17 residues. Germline V lookup: CDR1 GTSNPN, CDR2 SVGIG (reference sequence). The ends were cut back, 2 bases at V and 1 base at J, with 20 bases in the middle.

The rearrangement joins TRBV7-9 to TRBJ2-6; D may be TRBD2 (7 bases). This CDR3 region has 17 residues. Trimming took off 2 bases at V and 1 base at J, with 12 bases between the two ends. In germline, CDR1 is SEHNR, CDR2 FQNEAQ (reference sequence). CDR3 sequence (DNA): TGTGCCAGCAGCTTAAGGGGGAGGGGGTCTGGGGCCAACGTCCTGACTTTC. It is translated as CASSLRGRGSGANVLTF.

The chain couples TRBV7-8 to TRBJ2-1; the D gene is possibly TRBD1 (6 bases). The germline V and J ends were trimmed by 2 bases and 3 bases, with 8 bases remaining between them. The germline CDR1 and CDR2 sequences are SGHVS and FQNEAQ. This CDR3 contains 14 residues. Here the CDR3 reads CASSLLGGYNEQFF. The CDR3 DNA reads as TGTGCCAGCAGCTTACTAGGGGGCTACAATGAGCAGTTCTTC.

This clone was seen more than once but under ten times. This sequence joins TRBV7-6 and TRBJ2-2; 7 nucleotides agree with TRBD1. CDR1 and CDR2 from the germline V gene are SGHVS and FNYEAQ. V lost 4 bases and J lost 2; bases outside the gene matches: 4. The CDR3 covers 15 residues. The CDR3 sequence is CASSSYRGNTGELFF. DNA for the CDR3: TGTGCCAGCAGCTCCTACAGGGGAAACACCGGGGAGCTGTTTTTT.

Here the CDR3 reads CASSPVRQLNTEAFF. CDR3 bases: TGTGCCAGCAGCCCTGTTAGACAGTTGAACACTGAAGCTTTCTTT. The chain carries TRBV14 and TRBJ1-1; D possibly corresponds to TRBD1 (5 bases). Germline V gene lookup returns CDR1 SGHDN and CDR2 FVKESK. The V end lost 4 bases, the J end lost 0 bases, and 12 bases lay between the germline ends. The CDR3 totals 15 residues.